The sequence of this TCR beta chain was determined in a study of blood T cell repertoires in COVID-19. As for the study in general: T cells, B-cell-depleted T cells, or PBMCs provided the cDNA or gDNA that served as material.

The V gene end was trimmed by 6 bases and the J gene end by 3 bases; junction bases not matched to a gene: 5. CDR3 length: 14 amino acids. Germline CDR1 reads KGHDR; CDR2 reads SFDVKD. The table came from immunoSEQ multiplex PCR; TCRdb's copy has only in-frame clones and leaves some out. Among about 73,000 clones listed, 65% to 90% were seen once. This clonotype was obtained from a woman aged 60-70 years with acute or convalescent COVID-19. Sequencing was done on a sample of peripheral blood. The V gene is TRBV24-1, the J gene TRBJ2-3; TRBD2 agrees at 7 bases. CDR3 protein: CATSPSGLTDTQYF. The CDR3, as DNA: TGTGCCACCAGTCCTAGCGGACTGACAGATACGCAGTATTTT.